This entry lists 14 T cell receptor beta chains sequenced from one sample in a study of T cells in Graves' hyperthyroidism and ophthalmopathy. TCR beta CDR3 sequences were amplified from RNA transcripts. TCR CDR3 underwent first-round RT-PCR with the HTBI primer set. Via MiXCR, TCRdb re-called the multiplex PCR reads, giving one row per CDR3 protein. In the table there are 750,000 to 950,000 distinct CDR3 sequences, more than 30% of which are singletons. The sample taken for sequencing was blood. All receptors derive from a man younger than 35 with Graves' hyperthyroidism.

This clonotype was seen many times. This chain joins TRBV20-1 and TRBJ1-4; D is perhaps TRBD1 (6 bases). V lost 6 bases to trimming and J lost 7 bases, with 15 bases between them. CDR3 length: 13 amino acids. In germline, CDR1 is DFQATT, CDR2 SNEGSKA (reference sequence). CDR3 residues: CSATRQAGEKLFF. The CDR3 DNA sequence: TGCAGTGCCACCCGACAGGCAGGTGAAAAACTGTTTTTT.

V gene TRBV5-4 combines with J gene TRBJ2-7, with 15 bases fitting TRBD2. The CDR3 consists of 16 residues. CDR1 and CDR2 (germline): SGHNT, YYREEE (reference sequence). J gave up 5 bases and V 4 bases, and 7 bases lay outside the gene matches. Here the CDR3 DNA reads TGTGCCAGCAGCCCTAGGACTAGCGGGGGGGGCGACGAGCAGTACTTC. Translating it yields CASSPRTSGGGDEQYF.

This clonotype was observed a few times. The chain joins TRBV20-1 to TRBJ1-4; no reliable D call. V gave up 0 bases and J gave up 7 bases, with 21 bases separating them. CDR3 size: 17 residues. Germline CDR1 and CDR2: DFQATT and SNEGSKA (reference sequence). The CDR3 protein is CSARDQRELGSREKLFF. The CDR3 DNA is TGCAGTGCTAGAGATCAGAGAGAGTTGGGATCGCGTGAAAAACTGTTTTTT.

This clonotype was counted between two and nine times. This sequence joins TRBV9 and TRBJ2-7; no reliable D call. Per germline, CDR1 SGDLS and CDR2 YYNGEE. The V gene lost 4 bases and the J gene lost 6 bases, with 11 bases spanning the gap. The CDR3 contains 12 residues. The CDR3: CASSQENSEQYF. The CDR3 DNA is TGTGCCAGCAGCCAAGAGAACAGCGAGCAGTACTTC.

This clonotype turned up a few times. The chain has TRBV7-3 and TRBJ1-1; the D gene is possibly TRBD1 (5 bases). Per the germline V gene, CDR1 is SGHTA and CDR2 is FQGTGA. Trimming shortened V by 5 bases and J by 3 bases, and 10 bases separated the two germline ends. This CDR3 spans 13 amino acids. CDR3 sequence (DNA): TGTGCCAGCAGCCCCTCAGGGTACACTGAAGCTTTCTTT. Amino acids: CASSPSGYTEAFF.

The V call is TRBV5-4, the J call TRBJ1-3; D gene unclear. The CDR3 is made up of 14 amino acids. V lost 1 base and J lost 3, with 8 bases in between. Germline V gene lookup returns CDR1 SGHNT and CDR2 YYREEE (reference sequence). In DNA, the CDR3 is TGTGCCAGCAGCTTGACGGCAGGTGGAAACACCATATATTTT. This encodes CASSLTAGGNTIYF.

The genes are TRBV5-5 and TRBJ1-5, with a weak D call TRBD1 (6 bases). CDR1 and CDR2 (germline): SGHKS, YYEKEE (reference sequence). CDR3 size: 15 residues. Trimming took 4 bases from V and 5 from J, leaving 16 bases between them. DNA for the CDR3: TGTGCCAGCAGCAGGGACCCCTCAGGGGATCAGCCCCAGCATTTT. Protein product: CASSRDPSGDQPQHF.

The table lists this clonotype with many counts. For the CDR3, the DNA is TGTGCCAGCAGCTCCCAGGGGGCTAATCAGCCCCAGCATTTT. It translates to CASSSQGANQPQHF. The rearrangement links TRBV5-8 to TRBJ1-5; 8 nucleotides match TRBD1. CDR3 length: 14 residues. The germline gives CDR1 SGHTS, CDR2 YDEGEE. V trimming: 3 bases; J trimming: 4 bases; junction bases outside the gene matches: 3. Full variable domain (remainder filled in from reference TRBV5-8 and TRBJ1-5): EAGVTQSPTHLIKTRGQQATLRCSPISGHTSVYWYQQALGLGLQFLLWYDEGEERNRGNFPPRFSGRQFPNYSSELNVNALELEDSALYLCASSSQGANQPQHFGDGTRLSIL.

The V gene is TRBV20-1, the J gene TRBJ2-5; 8 nucleotides match TRBD1. There are 15 residues in the CDR3. V gave up 0 bases and J gave up 5 bases; unmatched junction bases: 8. Germline values: CDR1 DFQATT, CDR2 SNEGSKA (reference sequence). CDR3 bases: TGCAGTGCTAGAGAAAGGACAGGGCCGGCGGAGACCCAGTACTTC. This gives the protein CSARERTGPAETQYF.

V gene TRBV7-8 combines with J gene TRBJ1-1, with no clear D. This CDR3 region has 14 residues. V shed 4 bases and J shed 9 bases, with 18 bases lying between them. Germline CDR1 and CDR2: SGHVS and FQNEAQ. CDR3 coding DNA: TGTGCCAGCAGCTCCGGGAGGACGGTTGGGAAAGCTTTCTTT. Its translation: CASSSGRTVGKAFF. The variable domain in full, with the rest retrieved from reference TRBV7-8 and TRBJ1-1, is GAGVSQSPRYKVAKRGQDVALRCDPISGHVSLFWYQQALGQGPEFLTYFQNEAQLDKSGLPSDRFFAERPEGSVSTLKIQRTQQEDSAVYLCASSSGRTVGKAFFGQGTRLTVV.

This clonotype was detected a few times. The chain uses TRBV9 and TRBJ2-5; weak D call: TRBD1 (6 bases). Germline-derived CDR1 and CDR2 are SGDLS and YYNGEE. The CDR3 has 15 residues. V was clipped by 4 bases and J by 0 bases, with 13 bases between them. The CDR3 DNA reads as TGTGCCAGCAGCCTTGGGCAGGGGCACCAAGAGACCCAGTACTTC. The encoded protein is CASSLGQGHQETQYF.

The chain combines TRBV6-5 with TRBJ1-1; D gene uncertain. With 2 bases removed from V and 1 base from J, the gap between germline ends came to 5 bases. Germline CDR1 reads MNHEY; CDR2 reads SVGAGI. The length of the CDR3 is 13 residues. CDR3 amino acids: CASSYLQNTEAFF. CDR3 DNA: TGTGCCAGCAGTTACCTACAGAACACTGAAGCTTTCTTT.

This clonotype was recorded at least ten times. This chain connects TRBV9 to TRBJ1-1; 9 bases match TRBD1. Trimming took 4 bases from V and 0 from J; bases not matched to a gene: 4. Germline CDR1 is SGDLS and CDR2 is YYNGEE. The CDR3 has 15 amino acids. The CDR3 here is CASSPWDRVNTEAFF. CDR3 nucleotides: TGTGCCAGCAGCCCCTGGGACAGGGTGAACACTGAAGCTTTCTTT.

This clonotype occurred a few times. The rearrangement joins TRBV19 to TRBJ2-7; weak D call: TRBD1 (5 bases). V dropped 2 bases and J dropped 0 bases, with 11 bases sitting between them. Germline V gene sequence: CDR1 LNHDA, CDR2 SQIVND (reference sequence). This CDR3 is built from 15 residues. The CDR3 sequence is CASSITSRDSYEQYF. The CDR3 nucleotides are TGTGCCAGTAGTATAACGTCCAGGGACTCCTACGAGCAGTACTTC.